This is a list of T cell receptor beta chains from one sample in a study of CD8 T cells in Susac syndrome. MiXCR, run by TCRdb on the immunoSEQ multiplex PCR reads, gives a single entry per CDR3 protein. The repertoire holds around 280,000 distinct CDR3 sequences, about 88% seen once, with about 0.11% in the top ten. Material for sequencing was CD8+ T cells from PBMCs. The receptors were sampled from a human donor with multiple sclerosis. Each CDR3 is given with its conserved first and last residue. D genes are given only for firm matches. Some rows have no size entry. The others give once, few or many, or a class for an expanded clone.

CDR3aa | CDR3nt | j_gene | v_gene | abundance | d_gene
CASSSGWGAGNTIYF | TGTGCCAGCAGCTCCGGATGGGGTGCCGGAAACACCATATATTTT | TRBJ1-3 | TRBV5-6 | - | -
CASGGLAGPIDTGELFF | TGTGCCAGCGGAGGACTAGCGGGCCCTATTGACACCGGGGAGCTGTTTTTT | TRBJ2-2 | TRBV5-5 | once | TRBD2
CASSSGPHEKLFF | TGTGCCAGCAGCTCCGGCCCCCATGAAAAACTGTTTTTT | TRBJ1-4 | TRBV11-2 | - | -
CASSYSRDSDYNSPLHF | TGTGCCAGCAGTTACTCGAGGGACAGCGATTATAATTCACCCCTCCACTTT | TRBJ1-6 | TRBV6-5 | - | TRBD1
CATPRAETDSYEQYF | TGTGCCACCCCTCGAGCCGAGACGGACTCCTACGAGCAGTACTTC | TRBJ2-7 | TRBV28 | few | -
CASRTGTRKYEQFF | TGTGCCAGCAGGACCGGGACTAGGAAGTATGAGCAGTTCTTC | TRBJ2-1 | TRBV12-3/TRBV12-4 | few | TRBD2
CASSVSATDTQYF | TGTGCCAGCAGTGTCAGCGCCACAGATACGCAGTATTTT | TRBJ2-3 | TRBV6-4 | - | -
CATSSSPLSYEQYF | TGTGCCACCAGCAGCTCGCCGTTATCCTACGAGCAGTACTTC | TRBJ2-7 | TRBV15 | - | -
CASSRFSTGENTEAFF | TGCGCCAGCAGCCGGTTCTCGACAGGGGAGAACACTGAAGCTTTCTTT | TRBJ1-1 | TRBV4-1 | - | TRBD1
CASNPDRGSYEQYF | TGTGCCAGCAACCCGGACAGGGGCTCCTACGAGCAGTACTTC | TRBJ2-7 | TRBV28 | few | TRBD1
CATPTSGNTGELFF | TGTGCCACCCCGACTAGCGGTAACACCGGGGAGCTGTTTTTT | TRBJ2-2 | TRBV18 | once | TRBD2
CASSFKQGGTDTQYF | TGTGCCAGCAGCTTCAAACAGGGCGGCACAGATACGCAGTATTTT | TRBJ2-3 | TRBV12-3/TRBV12-4 | - | -
CASSYSNPYEQYF | TGTGCCAGCAGTTACTCGAACCCCTACGAGCAGTACTTC | TRBJ2-7 | TRBV6-5 | - | -
CASSLGTGGTDTQYF | TGTGCCAGCAGTTTGGGGACAGGAGGCACAGATACGCAGTATTTT | TRBJ2-3 | TRBV12-3/TRBV12-4 | - | TRBD1
CASSIVLAKQETQYF | TGTGCCAGTAGTATCGTACTAGCGAAACAAGAGACCCAGTACTTC | TRBJ2-5 | TRBV19 | - | TRBD2
CASSQHNNEQFF | TGTGCCAGCAGCCAACATAACAATGAGCAGTTCTTC | TRBJ2-1 | TRBV3-1 | - | -
CASGPSGERNTGELFF | TGTGCCAGCGGTCCTAGCGGAGAGCGGAACACCGGGGAGCTGTTTTTT | TRBJ2-2 | TRBV2 | - | TRBD2
CASSLGVRLNTEAFF | TGTGCCAGCAGTTTAGGTGTTAGGCTGAACACTGAAGCTTTCTTT | TRBJ1-1 | TRBV27 | - | -
CASSETGHLPYNEQFF | TGTGCCAGCAGCGAAACGGGACACTTACCCTACAATGAGCAGTTCTTC | TRBJ2-1 | TRBV9 | - | -
CSVEDSAEAFF | TGCAGCGTTGAAGACTCAGCCGAAGCTTTCTTT | TRBJ1-1 | TRBV29-1 | - | -
CASSEGEKEIQETQYF | TGTGCCAGCAGTGAAGGGGAGAAGGAAATACAAGAGACCCAGTACTTC | TRBJ2-5 | TRBV2 | - | -
CASSLAGLQETQYF | TGTGCCAGCAGTCTAGCGGGGCTTCAAGAGACCCAGTACTTC | TRBJ2-5 | TRBV6-5 | - | TRBD2
CASSFNRVYEQYF | TGTGCCAGCAGTTTTAACAGGGTCTACGAGCAGTACTTC | TRBJ2-7 | TRBV12-3/TRBV12-4 | - | -
CASSLTSAGGEGKTDTQYF | TGTGCCAGCAGCTTAACTTCAGCGGGAGGGGAGGGGAAAACAGATACGCAGTATTTT | TRBJ2-3 | TRBV7-2 | - | TRBD2
CASSQKGSQLPNTEAFF | TGCGCCAGCAGCCAAAAGGGTAGCCAACTACCGAACACTGAAGCTTTCTTT | TRBJ1-1 | TRBV4-1 | - | -
CASSRWTGNNYGYTF | TGTGCCAGCAGTCGCTGGACAGGGAACAACTATGGCTACACCTTC | TRBJ1-2 | TRBV7-4 | once | TRBD1
CASSSYGLVSSLQQFF | TGTGCCAGCAGTTCCTACGGACTAGTGAGTTCTCTCCAGCAGTTCTTC | TRBJ2-1 | TRBV12-3/TRBV12-4 | - | TRBD2
CASSGGFLSSYNEQFF | TGTGCCAGCAGCGGAGGGTTCCTGAGCTCCTACAATGAGCAGTTCTTC | TRBJ2-1 | TRBV9 | - | -
CASAENTEAFF | TGTGCCAGTGCGGAGAACACTGAAGCTTTCTTT | TRBJ1-1 | TRBV19 | - | -
CASSARLKNEQFF | TGTGCCAGCAGCGCGCGACTGAAGAATGAGCAGTTCTTC | TRBJ2-1 | TRBV9 | once | -
CASSFMGSSQPQHF | TGTGCCAGCAGTTTTATGGGGTCAAGTCAGCCCCAGCATTTT | TRBJ1-5 | TRBV27 | - | -
CASSPSGGSGNTIYF | TGTGCCAGCAGTCCTAGTGGGGGCTCTGGAAACACCATATATTTT | TRBJ1-3 | TRBV27 | once | -
CAWSEVNTEAFF | TGTGCCTGGAGTGAGGTGAACACTGAAGCTTTCTTT | TRBJ1-1 | TRBV30 | - | -
CASSSRQGARNEQFF | TGTGCCAGCAGCTCGAGACAGGGGGCAAGGAATGAGCAGTTCTTC | TRBJ2-1 | TRBV11-2 | - | TRBD1
CASSLRGLAGNTGELFF | TGTGCCAGCAGCTTAAGGGGACTAGCGGGGAACACCGGGGAGCTGTTTTTT | TRBJ2-2 | TRBV7-3 | - | TRBD2
CASSLAGGGGDSEAFF | TGTGCCAGCAGCTTAGCGGGGGGAGGGGGCGATTCTGAAGCTTTCTTT | TRBJ1-1 | TRBV7-2 | - | TRBD1
CSARAGPSPSTDTQYF | TGCAGTGCTAGAGCGGGACCGTCGCCTAGCACAGATACGCAGTATTTT | TRBJ2-3 | TRBV20-1 | - | -
CASSPGTSGRYNEQFF | TGTGCCAGCAGCCCCGGGACTAGCGGTCGCTACAATGAGCAGTTCTTC | TRBJ2-1 | TRBV9 | - | TRBD2
CASSLVPRPQETQYF | TGTGCCAGCAGCTTAGTCCCACGGCCCCAAGAGACCCAGTACTTC | TRBJ2-5 | TRBV7-2 | - | -
CASSLVSGRNEQFF | TGCGCCAGCAGCTTGGTTAGCGGCCGCAATGAGCAGTTCTTC | TRBJ2-1 | TRBV5-1 | - | -
CASSLLLAGGPGEQYF | TGTGCCAGCAGTTTATTGCTAGCGGGAGGGCCAGGCGAGCAGTACTTC | TRBJ2-7 | TRBV27 | - | TRBD2
CASSLLGTNTEAFF | TGTGCCAGCAGTTTACTCGGGACTAACACTGAAGCTTTCTTT | TRBJ1-1 | TRBV27 | once | -
CASSPGIAEGSYNEQFF | TGTGCCAGCAGTCCGGGTATAGCGGAGGGCTCCTACAATGAGCAGTTCTTC | TRBJ2-1 | TRBV27 | - | -
CASSTRQGRYEQYF | TGTGCCAGCAGTACTCGACAAGGACGGTACGAGCAGTACTTC | TRBJ2-7 | TRBV28 | - | -
CASSPVVRASYNSPLHF | TGTGCCAGCAGCCCCGTCGTTCGGGCCTCCTATAATTCACCCCTCCACTTT | TRBJ1-6 | TRBV14 | - | -
CASSSNGRLNEQFF | TGTGCCAGCAGTTCCAACGGGAGGCTAAATGAGCAGTTCTTC | TRBJ2-1 | TRBV27 | few | TRBD2
CSARDLGAGSFYNEQFF | TGCAGTGCTAGAGATTTAGGGGCGGGTTCGTTTTACAATGAGCAGTTCTTC | TRBJ2-1 | TRBV20-1 | - | -
CASPGPPPTDTQYF | TGTGCCAGCCCTGGGCCGCCACCCACAGATACGCAGTATTTT | TRBJ2-3 | TRBV28 | - | -
CASSFSRGWTEAFF | TGTGCCAGCAGTTTCTCTAGGGGGTGGACTGAAGCTTTCTTT | TRBJ1-1 | TRBV12-3/TRBV12-4 | - | -
CASSQWRQEKNIQYF | TGCGCCAGCAGCCAGTGGCGACAGGAAAAAAACATTCAGTACTTC | TRBJ2-4 | TRBV4-1 | - | -
CSVELAGSSYNEQFF | TGCAGCGTTGAACTGGCGGGATCATCCTACAATGAGCAGTTCTTC | TRBJ2-1 | TRBV29-1 | - | -
CASSEPTRRGGDTQYF | TGTGCCAGCAGTGAGCCAACTAGGCGGGGAGGAGATACGCAGTATTTT | TRBJ2-3 | TRBV6-1 | - | -
CASSSEGLSNTLHF | TGTGCCAGCAGCAGCGAGGGACTCTCCAACACCCTCCACTTT | TRBJ1-6 | TRBV5-5 | - | -
CASSYTPRTGELFF | TGTGCCAGCAGTTACACCCCAAGGACCGGGGAGCTGTTTTTT | TRBJ2-2 | TRBV6-5 | - | -
CASSLYRPYSNEQFF | TGTGCCAGCAGCCTCTACAGACCCTATAGCAATGAGCAGTTCTTC | TRBJ2-1 | TRBV3-1 | - | -
CATSPLTGQGVFQPQHF | TGTGCCACCAGCCCCCTTACCGGACAGGGGGTGTTTCAGCCCCAGCATTTT | TRBJ1-5 | TRBV15 | - | TRBD1
CASSAGTDGAFF | TGTGCCAGCAGCGCGGGGACAGACGGGGCTTTCTTT | TRBJ1-1 | TRBV7-2 | - | TRBD1
CASSLNNRGSGTEAFF | TGTGCCAGCAGCCTCAATAACAGGGGGTCGGGGACTGAAGCTTTCTTT | TRBJ1-1 | TRBV9 | - | TRBD1
CASSLVLTSNSMGSTADTQYF | TGTGCCAGCAGCTTAGTCCTGACTAGTAACTCGATGGGATCAACTGCAGATACGCAGTATTTT | TRBJ2-3 | TRBV11-2 | - | -
CASSLRENEKLFF | TGTGCCAGCAGTCTCCGGGAGAATGAAAAACTGTTTTTT | TRBJ1-4 | TRBV12-3/TRBV12-4 | - | -